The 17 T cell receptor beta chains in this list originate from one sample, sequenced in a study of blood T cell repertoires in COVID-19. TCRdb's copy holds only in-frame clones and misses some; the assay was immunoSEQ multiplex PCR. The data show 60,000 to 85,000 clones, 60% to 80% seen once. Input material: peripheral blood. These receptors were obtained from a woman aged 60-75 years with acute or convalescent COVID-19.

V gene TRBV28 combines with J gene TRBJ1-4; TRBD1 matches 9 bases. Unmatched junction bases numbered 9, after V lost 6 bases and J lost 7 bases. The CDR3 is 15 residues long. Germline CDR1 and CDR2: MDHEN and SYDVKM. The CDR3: CASSNNRGLAEKLFF. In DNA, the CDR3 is TGTGCCAGCAGCAACAACAGGGGGCTAGCTGAAAAACTGTTTTTT. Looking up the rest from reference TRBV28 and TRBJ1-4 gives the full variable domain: DVKVTQSSRYLVKRTGEKVFLECVQDMDHENMFWYRQDPGLGLRLIYFSYDVKMKEKGDIPEGYSVSREKKERFSLILESASTNQTSMYLCASSNNRGLAEKLFFGSGTQLSVL.

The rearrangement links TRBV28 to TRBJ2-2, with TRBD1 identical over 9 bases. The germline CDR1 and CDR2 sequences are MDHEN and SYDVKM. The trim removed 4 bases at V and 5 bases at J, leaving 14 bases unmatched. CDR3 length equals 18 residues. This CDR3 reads CASSSWTGAETRTGELFF. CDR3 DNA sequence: TGTGCCAGCAGTTCCTGGACAGGGGCCGAGACGAGGACCGGGGAGCTGTTTTTT.

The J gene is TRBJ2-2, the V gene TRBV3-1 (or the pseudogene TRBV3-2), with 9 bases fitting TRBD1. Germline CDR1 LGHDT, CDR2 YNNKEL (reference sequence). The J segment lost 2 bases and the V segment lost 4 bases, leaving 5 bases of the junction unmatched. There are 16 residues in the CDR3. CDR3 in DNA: TGTGCCAGCAGCCCCCGGGACAGGGATAACACCGGGGAGCTGTTTTTT. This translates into CASSPRDRDNTGELFF.

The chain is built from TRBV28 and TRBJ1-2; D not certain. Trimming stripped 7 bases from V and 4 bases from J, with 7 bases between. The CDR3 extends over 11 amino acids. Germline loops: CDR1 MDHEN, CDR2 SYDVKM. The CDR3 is CASNVLYGYTF. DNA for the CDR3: TGTGCCAGCAATGTCCTCTATGGCTACACCTTC.

The CDR3 here is CASSPLSDQPQHF. CDR3 sequence (DNA): TGTGCCAGCAGCCCCCTCAGTGATCAGCCCCAGCATTTT. The chain links TRBV5-5 to TRBJ1-5; D not resolved. V was trimmed by 4 bases and J by 5 bases, leaving 10 bases between them. CDR1 and CDR2 (germline): SGHKS, YYEKEE (reference sequence). The CDR3 is 13 residues long.

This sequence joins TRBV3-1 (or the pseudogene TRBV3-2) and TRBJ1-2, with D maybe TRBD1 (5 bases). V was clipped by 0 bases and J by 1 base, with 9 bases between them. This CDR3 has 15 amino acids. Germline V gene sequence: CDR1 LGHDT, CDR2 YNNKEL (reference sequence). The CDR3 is CASSQEGRDNYGYTF. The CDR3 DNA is TGTGCCAGCAGCCAAGAAGGCAGGGATAACTATGGCTACACCTTC.

DNA of the CDR3: TGTGCCAGCAGCTTTGTTGGCCAGGGCGGCACTGAAGCTTTCTTT. Translated: CASSFVGQGGTEAFF. The V call is TRBV7-2, the J call TRBJ1-1, with D maybe TRBD1 (5 bases). This CDR3 region has 15 residues. Germline values: CDR1 SGHTA, CDR2 FQGNSA. Trimming removed 3 bases at V and 4 bases at J, with 15 bases between.

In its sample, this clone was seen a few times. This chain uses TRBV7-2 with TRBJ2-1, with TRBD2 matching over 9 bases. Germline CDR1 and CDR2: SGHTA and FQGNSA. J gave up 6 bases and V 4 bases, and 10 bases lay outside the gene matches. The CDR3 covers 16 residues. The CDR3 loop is CASSSRAGLAFNEQFF. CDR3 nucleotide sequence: TGTGCCAGCAGCTCACGTGCGGGACTAGCTTTCAATGAGCAGTTCTTC. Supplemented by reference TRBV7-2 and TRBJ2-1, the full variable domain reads GAGVSQSPSNKVTEKGKDVELRCDPISGHTALYWYRQSLGQGLEFLIYFQGNSAPDKSGLPSDRFSAERTGGSVSTLTIQRTQQEDSAVYLCASSSRAGLAFNEQFFGPGTRLTVL.

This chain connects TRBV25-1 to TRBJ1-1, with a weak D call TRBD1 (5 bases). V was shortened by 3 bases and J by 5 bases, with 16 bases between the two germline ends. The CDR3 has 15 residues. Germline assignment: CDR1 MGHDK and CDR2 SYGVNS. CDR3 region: CASSDLLQGDTEAFF. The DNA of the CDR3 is TGTGCCAGCAGTGATTTACTCCAGGGCGATACTGAAGCTTTCTTT.

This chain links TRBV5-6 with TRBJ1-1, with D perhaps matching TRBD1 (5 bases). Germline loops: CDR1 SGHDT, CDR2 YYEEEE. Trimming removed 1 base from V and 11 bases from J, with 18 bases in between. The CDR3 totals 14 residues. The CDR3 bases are TGTGCCAGCAGCTTGTCAGCAGGGAAGAAGAGGGCTTTCTTT. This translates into CASSLSAGKKRAFF. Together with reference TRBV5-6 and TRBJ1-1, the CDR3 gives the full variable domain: DAGVTQSPTHLIKTRGQQVTLRCSPKSGHDTVSWYQQALGQGPQFIFQYYEEEERQRGNFPDRFSGHQFPNYSSELNVNALLLGDSALYLCASSLSAGKKRAFFGQGTRLTVV.

The CDR3 is CASSFLGQLNVLTF. CDR3 nucleotide sequence: TGTGCCAGCAGCTTCTTGGGACAACTCAACGTCCTGACTTTC. The V and J genes are TRBV5-4 and TRBJ2-6; possibly TRBD1 for D (6 bases). Germline V gene data show CDR1 as SGHNT and CDR2 as YYREEE (reference sequence). With 2 bases removed from V and 9 bases from J, the gap between germline ends came to 12 bases. CDR3 length: 14 residues.

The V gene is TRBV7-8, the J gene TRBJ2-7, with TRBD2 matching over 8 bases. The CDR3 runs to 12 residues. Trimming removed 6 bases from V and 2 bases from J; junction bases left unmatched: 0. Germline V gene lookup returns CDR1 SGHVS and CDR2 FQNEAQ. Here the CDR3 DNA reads TGTGCCAGCAGGGGACTAGCCTACGAGCAGTACTTC. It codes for CASRGLAYEQYF.

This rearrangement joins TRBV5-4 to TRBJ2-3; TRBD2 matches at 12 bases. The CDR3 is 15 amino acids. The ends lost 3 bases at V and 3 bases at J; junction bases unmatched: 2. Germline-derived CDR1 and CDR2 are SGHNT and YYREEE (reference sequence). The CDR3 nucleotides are TGTGCCAGCAGCTCTAGCGGGGGGGCTACAGATACGCAGTATTTT. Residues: CASSSSGGATDTQYF.

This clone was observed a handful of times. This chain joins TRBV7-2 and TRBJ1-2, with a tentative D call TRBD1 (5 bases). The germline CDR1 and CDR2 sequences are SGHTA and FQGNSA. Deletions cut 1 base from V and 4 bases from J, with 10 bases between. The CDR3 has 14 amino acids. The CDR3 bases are TGTGCCAGCAGCTTAGAAAGACAGTCCTATGGCTACACCTTC. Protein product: CASSLERQSYGYTF.

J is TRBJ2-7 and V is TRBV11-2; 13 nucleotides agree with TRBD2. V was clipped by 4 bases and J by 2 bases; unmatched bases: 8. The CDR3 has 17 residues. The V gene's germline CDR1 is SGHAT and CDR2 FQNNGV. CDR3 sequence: CASSSRGLAGEAYEQYF. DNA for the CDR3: TGTGCCAGCAGCTCCAGAGGACTAGCGGGGGAAGCCTACGAGCAGTACTTC.

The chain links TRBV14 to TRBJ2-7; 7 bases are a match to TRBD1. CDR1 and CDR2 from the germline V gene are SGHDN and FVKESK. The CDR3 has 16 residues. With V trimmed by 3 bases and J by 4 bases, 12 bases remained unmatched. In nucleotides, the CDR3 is TGTGCCAGCAGCCAGCGACAGGGCCCCAGGGTATACGAGCAGTACTTC. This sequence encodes CASSQRQGPRVYEQYF.

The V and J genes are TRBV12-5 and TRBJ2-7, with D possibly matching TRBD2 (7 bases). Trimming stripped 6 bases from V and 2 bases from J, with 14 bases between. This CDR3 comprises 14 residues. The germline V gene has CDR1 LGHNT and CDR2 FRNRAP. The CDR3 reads CASGHPGGPYEQYF. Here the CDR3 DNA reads TGTGCTAGTGGACACCCCGGGGGGCCCTACGAGCAGTACTTC.